The clone carrying this TCR beta chain was counted at least ten times. The antigen remains undetermined. Trimming took 3 bases from V and 8 from J, leaving 9 bases between them. The CDR3 runs to 11 residues. Germline V lookup: CDR1 SQVTM, CDR2 ANQGSEA. This specimen belongs to a study of CD8 T cells in ankylosing spondylitis. General observations from the study: Characteristic of ankylosing spondylitis blood, it appeared, was a TCR beta motif comprising eight highly homologous variants. Earlier reports found some motif variants in synovial fluid and blood in reactive arthritis.

Each CDR3 protein is one row after TCRdb ran MiXCR on the 5' RACE reads. The table has about 500,000 distinct CDR3 sequences, approximately 5.3% seen once. This sequence originates from a male donor with ankylosing spondylitis. The sample consisted of blood, either unsorted or a sorted T cell fraction (not recorded which). V and J are TRBV29-1 and TRBJ2-3; D gene uncertain. DNA for the CDR3: TGCAGCGTTGACAGGCGGTTTACGCAGTATTTT. It specifies CSVDRRFTQYF.